A single sample gave rise to the 27 T cell receptor beta chains below, sequenced in a study of memory CD4+ T cells and cytomegalovirus serostatus. Here immunoSEQ multiplex PCR was the method, and the copy in TCRdb shows in-frame clones only, minus some. The sample holds about 41,000 clones, about 85% seen once. The sort gate was single viable CD3+CD4+CD8-CD45RO+ cells for memory CD4+ T cells. Material: memory CD4+ T cells from blood. Receptor source: an adult in good health and CMV-seronegative.

This CDR3 reads CASQTGGGNTEAFF. DNA of the CDR3: TGTGCCAGCCAGACAGGGGGAGGAAACACTGAAGCTTTCTTT. The chain links TRBV28 to TRBJ1-1; 9 nucleotides agree with TRBD1. CDR1 is MDHEN and CDR2 is SYDVKM in the germline V gene. V shed 8 bases, J shed 2 bases, and the junction held 6 bases outside the gene matches. There are 14 residues in the CDR3.

J is TRBJ2-1 and V is TRBV5-1, with D tentatively TRBD2 (6 bases). The length of the CDR3 is 17 residues. Germline V gives CDR1 SGHRS, CDR2 YFSETQ. The germline V and J ends were trimmed by 5 bases and 1 base, with 19 bases remaining between them. The CDR3 is CASRGGRETYSYNEQFF. The CDR3 DNA is TGCGCCAGCAGGGGGGGTAGGGAGACATATTCCTACAATGAGCAGTTCTTC.

V gene TRBV5-6 combines with J gene TRBJ1-4; TRBD1 matches 8 bases. From germline, CDR1 is SGHDT and CDR2 YYEEEE. The CDR3 runs 16 residues. V shed 0 bases and J 8 bases; nucleotides not matched to a gene: 9. The CDR3 loop is CASSLDVDRGGEKLFF. The DNA for the CDR3 is TGTGCCAGCAGCTTGGACGTAGACAGGGGCGGCGAAAAACTGTTTTTT.

The chain couples TRBV5-6 to TRBJ2-3; 14 bases line up with TRBD2. After removal of 3 bases from V and 6 bases from J, the junction contained 12 bases not matched to a gene. Germline V gene data show CDR1 as SGHDT and CDR2 as YYEEEE. CDR3 length: 18 amino acids. The DNA for the CDR3 is TGTGCCAGCAGCTCCTTGACTAGCGGGGGGGCCCTGTTGGATACGCAGTATTTT. The encoded protein is CASSSLTSGGALLDTQYF.

The V and J genes are TRBV5-1 and TRBJ2-5, with D hard to call. V lost 4 bases, J lost 5 bases, and 18 bases lay in between. Germline-derived CDR1 and CDR2 are SGHRS and YFSETQ. CDR3 length: 15 amino acids. CDR3 DNA sequence: TGCGCCAGCAGCGCCCCAGGTTCTCGGTTTGAGACCCAGTACTTC. Its translation is CASSAPGSRFETQYF.

The chain combines TRBV7-2 with TRBJ1-1, with TRBD1 matching over 9 bases. This CDR3 has 14 amino acids. Germline V gene sequence: CDR1 SGHTA, CDR2 FQGNSA. The V segment lost 5 bases and the J segment 8 bases; nucleotides outside the gene matches: 9. CDR3 sequence: CASSLVTGTGEAFF. As DNA, the CDR3 is TGTGCCAGCAGCCTAGTTACCGGGACAGGGGAAGCTTTCTTT.

This clone was seen a handful of times. The V and J genes are TRBV2 and TRBJ1-1; perhaps TRBD1 as D (6 bases). Trimming removed 6 bases at V and 1 base at J, with 12 bases between. The CDR3 spans 14 residues. Germline assignment: CDR1 SNHLY and CDR2 FYNNEI. CDR3 sequence: CASSLGGPNTEAFF. The CDR3 DNA follows: TGTGCCAGCAGCCTCGGGGGGCCGAACACTGAAGCTTTCTTT.

This chain joins TRBV7-8 and TRBJ1-6, with 7 positions matching TRBD1. V was pared by 5 bases and J by 5 bases, with 6 bases of the junction left unmatched. This CDR3 comprises 15 residues. Germline V gene data show CDR1 as SGHVS and CDR2 as FQNEAQ. The CDR3 sequence: CASSVSTGNNSPLHF. Written as DNA, the CDR3 is TGTGCCAGCAGCGTCTCGACAGGGAATAATTCACCCCTCCACTTT.

Turning to this clone: Other DNA sequences in this specimen translate into the identical CDR3. V gene TRBV5-8 combines with J gene TRBJ2-6; no definite D call. The ends were cut back, 0 bases at V and 2 bases at J, with 6 bases in the middle. Germline-derived CDR1 and CDR2 are SGHTS and YDEGEE. The CDR3 is made up of 15 amino acids. The CDR3 region is CASSLEGAGANVLTF. The CDR3 DNA sequence: TGTGCCAGCAGCTTGGAAGGCGCTGGGGCCAACGTCCTGACTTTC.

The chain recombines TRBV28 with TRBJ1-3; D uncertain. This CDR3 is 12 amino acids long. Per germline, CDR1 MDHEN and CDR2 SYDVKM. Trimming pared 5 bases from V and 6 bases from J, leaving 8 bases between. The chain's CDR3 is CASSPYINTIYF. DNA of the CDR3: TGTGCCAGCAGTCCATACATAAACACCATATATTTT.

The chain has TRBV7-2 and TRBJ1-6, with 9 bases lining up with TRBD1. Germline assignment: CDR1 SGHTA and CDR2 FQGNSA. The junction had 9 bases not matched to a gene; V was cut back by 2 bases and J by 10 bases. The CDR3 spans 16 residues. CDR3 protein: CASSLKQGALPSPLHF. In DNA, the CDR3 is TGTGCCAGCAGCTTAAAACAGGGGGCCCTTCCCTCACCCCTCCACTTT.

The chain is built from TRBV5-6 and TRBJ2-5; TRBD2 might be the D (5 bases). The germline V gene encodes CDR1 SGHDT and CDR2 YYEEEE. V gave up 4 bases and J gave up 5 bases, with 15 bases separating them. The CDR3 runs 14 residues. The CDR3 bases are TGTGCCAGCAGCCGAAGCGGCCCCGGGGAGACCCAGTACTTC. Residues: CASSRSGPGETQYF.

About this clone: This same CDR3 is encoded by further DNA sequences in the sample. The genes are TRBV6-1 and TRBJ1-2; D remains unclear. The CDR3 loop spans 14 amino acids. V lost 2 bases and J lost 4, with 11 bases in between. Germline V gives CDR1 MNHNS, CDR2 SASEGT. CDR3 sequence reads: CASSEQHSFYGYTF. CDR3 DNA sequence: TGTGCCAGCAGTGAACAGCATTCCTTCTATGGCTACACCTTC.

The rearrangement uses TRBV9 and TRBJ2-5; no clear D gene. The germline V gene has CDR1 SGDLS and CDR2 YYNGEE. The CDR3 is 14 amino acids. V shed 4 bases and J shed 1 base, with 11 bases lying between them. Here the CDR3 DNA reads TGTGCCAGCAGCCCCACTTCGGCCCAAGAGACCCAGTACTTC. This gives the protein CASSPTSAQETQYF.

V gene TRBV5-6 combines with J gene TRBJ2-1; D unresolved. With 2 bases removed from V and 3 bases from J, the gap between germline ends came to 3 bases. In germline, CDR1 is SGHDT, CDR2 YYEEEE. The length of the CDR3 is 12 residues. The CDR3 DNA is TGTGCCAGCAGCTTCAGCTACAATGAGCAGTTCTTC. This encodes CASSFSYNEQFF.

The rearrangement uses TRBV27 and TRBJ2-1; a weak D match, TRBD2 (6 bases). CDR3 length equals 15 residues. The germline gives CDR1 MNHEY, CDR2 SMNVEV (reference sequence). V lost 8 bases, J lost 8 bases, and 22 bases lay in between. The CDR3 is CASAFGVAVLDEQFF. CDR3 DNA sequence: TGTGCCAGCGCCTTTGGGGTAGCGGTTTTAGATGAGCAGTTCTTC.

This chain uses TRBV6-5 with TRBJ1-1; no definite D call. The CDR3 contains 11 residues. The germline gives CDR1 MNHEY, CDR2 SVGAGI. V lost 6 bases and J lost 8, with 10 bases in between. The CDR3 protein is CASRENTEAFF. The DNA of the CDR3 is TGTGCCAGCAGGGAAAATACCGAAGCTTTCTTT.

The chain uses TRBV5-4 and TRBJ2-5, with D possibly matching TRBD1 (7 bases). The V gene lost 5 bases and the J gene lost 2 bases, with 13 bases spanning the gap. Looked up from germline, CDR1 is SGHNT and CDR2 is YYREEE (reference sequence). The CDR3 is 14 residues long. CDR3 in amino acids: CASSPRDRQETQYF. Written as DNA, the CDR3 is TGTGCCAGCAGTCCGCGGGACAGACAAGAGACCCAGTACTTC.

The rearrangement uses TRBV7-9 and TRBJ2-3; 10 positions match TRBD2. The CDR3 has 16 amino acids. V shed 2 bases and J 4 bases; nucleotides not matched to a gene: 6. CDR1 is SEHNR and CDR2 is FQNEAQ in the germline V gene (reference sequence). In DNA form, the CDR3 reads TGTGCCAGCAGCTTATATCTAGCGGGGGTAGCAGATACGCAGTATTTT. Protein product: CASSLYLAGVADTQYF.

The chain carries TRBV9 and TRBJ2-6, with 7 bases that match TRBD2. The CDR3 has 18 amino acids. The germline gives CDR1 SGDLS, CDR2 YYNGEE. V lost 1 base to trimming and J lost 1 base; unmatched junction nucleotides: 8. The CDR3 sequence is CASSVPSGAGSGANVLTF. The CDR3 region has the DNA TGTGCCAGCAGCGTACCAAGCGGGGCAGGGTCTGGGGCCAACGTCCTGACTTTC.

V gene TRBV30 combines with J gene TRBJ1-2, with a possible D match to TRBD1 (6 bases). Germline values: CDR1 GTSNPN, CDR2 SVGIG (reference sequence). The CDR3 is 12 residues long. V was cut by 5 bases and J by 5 bases, with 12 bases left in between. The CDR3 DNA follows: TGTGCCTGGGGGCAGGGGCAGTATGGCTACACCTTC. It encodes CAWGQGQYGYTF.

The chain links TRBV2 to TRBJ2-1, with D possibly TRBD2 on 6 matching bases. Per the germline V gene, CDR1 is SNHLY and CDR2 is FYNNEI. This CDR3 contains 12 residues. V was pared by 6 bases and J by 10 bases, with 13 bases between. This CDR3 reads CASSQTSGEQFF. For the CDR3, the DNA is TGTGCCAGCAGCCAGACTAGTGGCGAGCAGTTCTTC. The full variable domain, its missing parts supplied by reference TRBV2 and TRBJ2-1, is EPEVTQTPSHQVTQMGQEVILRCVPISNHLYFYWYRQILGQKVEFLVSFYNNEISEKSEIFDDQFSVERPDGSNFTLKIRSTKLEDSAMYFCASSQTSGEQFFGPGTRLTVL.

J is TRBJ1-4 and V is TRBV19; possible D gene TRBD1, 5 bases. The germline CDR1 and CDR2 sequences are LNHDA and SQIVND (reference sequence). This CDR3 region has 15 residues. V lost 3 bases, J lost 0 bases, and 8 bases lay in between. CDR3 coding DNA: TGTGCCAGTAGTATGGTAGGGGCAACTAATGAAAAACTGTTTTTT. Amino acids: CASSMVGATNEKLFF. Together with reference TRBV19 and TRBJ1-4, the CDR3 gives the full variable domain: DGGITQSPKYLFRKEGQNVTLSCEQNLNHDAMYWYRQDPGQGLRLIYYSQIVNDFQKGDIAEGYSVSREKKESFPLTVTSAQKNPTAFYLCASSMVGATNEKLFFGSGTQLSVL.

V gene TRBV4-2 combines with J gene TRBJ2-4, with D tentatively TRBD2 (5 bases). CDR1 LGHNA and CDR2 YNFKEQ come from the germline V gene. V lost 1 base to trimming and J lost 3 bases, with 28 bases between them. The CDR3 is 21 residues long. As DNA, the CDR3 is TGTGCCAGCAGCCAAGTCGGGTACGGACTCGACCTTGAAGGTGACAAAAACATTCAGTACTTC. Protein product: CASSQVGYGLDLEGDKNIQYF.

The V and J genes are TRBV9 and TRBJ1-3; D might be TRBD1 (5 bases). Trimming cost V 2 bases and J 0 bases, with 9 bases left between them. The germline V gene encodes CDR1 SGDLS and CDR2 YYNGEE. There are 15 residues in the CDR3. The CDR3 nucleotides read TGTGCCAGCAGCGTTGCAGGGAACTCTGGAAACACCATATATTTT. Protein product: CASSVAGNSGNTIYF.

V is TRBV7-9 and J is TRBJ1-4, with no clear D. Germline V CDR1 and CDR2: SEHNR, FQNEAQ (reference sequence). This CDR3 region has 14 residues. V gave up 5 bases and J gave up 8 bases, with 15 bases separating them. The DNA of the CDR3 is TGTGCCAGCAGCCCCCGCGTATCTGGGGAAAAACTGTTTTTT. It is translated as CASSPRVSGEKLFF.

V gene TRBV4-1 combines with J gene TRBJ2-5, with 11 bases lining up with TRBD2. V lost 0 bases and J lost 6; bases outside the gene matches: 12. Germline lookup yields CDR1 MGHRA and CDR2 YSYEKL. This CDR3 is built from 18 residues. CDR3 in amino acids: CASSQDPLAGGLKKTQYF. The CDR3 region has the DNA TGCGCCAGCAGCCAAGACCCCTTAGCGGGGGGGCTCAAGAAGACCCAGTACTTC.